This T cell receptor beta chain was identified in a study of T cells in Graves' hyperthyroidism and ophthalmopathy. Study-level results: Most clonotypes expanded in the thyroid (above 0.001) were also present in blood. Before onset, by a median of around six months, the model predicted ophthalmopathy.

The J segment lost 1 base and the V segment lost 6 bases, leaving 11 bases of the junction unmatched. CDR3 size: 16 residues. This clonotype was seen repeatedly, ten times or more. As yet, its antigen is unknown. TCR beta CDR3 regions were amplified from RNA. The primer set for the first-round RT-PCR of the TCR CDR3 was HTBI. Using its own MiXCR run on the multiplex PCR reads, TCRdb lists one record per CDR3 protein. Of roughly 570,000 distinct CDR3 sequences in the sample, 46% were seen once. Patients with uncontrolled infections, other autoimmune diseases, pregnancy or lactation were excluded. Diagnosing involved the use of clinical symptoms, serum thyroxine and TRAb, thyroid ultrasound and orbital computed tomography.

This receptor was taken from an adult woman with Graves' disease, either hyperthyroidism or ophthalmopathy (not recorded which). The sequenced sample was peripheral blood or thyroid tissue (not recorded which). The gene calls are TRBV12-3 or TRBV12-4 and TRBJ2-5, with 7 bases fitting TRBD1. The CDR3 loop reads CASSLRPGTAQETQYF. The CDR3 region has the DNA TGTGCCAGCAGCCTAAGGCCCGGGACAGCCCAAGAGACCCAGTACTTC.